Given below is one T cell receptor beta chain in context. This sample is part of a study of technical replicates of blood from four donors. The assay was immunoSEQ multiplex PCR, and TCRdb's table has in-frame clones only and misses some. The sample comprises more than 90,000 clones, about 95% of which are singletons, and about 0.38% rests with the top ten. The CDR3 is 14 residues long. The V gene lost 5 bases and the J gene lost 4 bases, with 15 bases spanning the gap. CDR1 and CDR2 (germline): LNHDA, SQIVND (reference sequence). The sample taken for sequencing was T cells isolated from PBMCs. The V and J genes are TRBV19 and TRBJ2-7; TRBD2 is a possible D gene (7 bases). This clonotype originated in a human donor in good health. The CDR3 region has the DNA TGTGCCAGTAGTCCCAGGGGAGGGATTTACGAGCAGTACTTC. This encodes CASSPRGGIYEQYF.